This is a list of T cell receptor beta chains from one sample in a study of breast tumors, draining lymph nodes, adjacent tissues. TCRdb itself ran the multiplex PCR reads through MiXCR, one entry per CDR3 protein. The sample has some 120,000 distinct CDR3 sequences; 21% are singletons. Sequenced input: axillary lymph node tissue. These receptors were obtained from a female donor with breast cancer. Some clones in this sample may be carry-over from other donors' samples. CDR3s include the opening cysteine and the closing phenylalanine or tryptophan. D genes are given only for firm matches. Part of the rows lack a size; the others show once, few, many or a class for expanded clones.

many,TRBJ2-7,TRBV7-2,TRBD2,TGTGCCAGCAGCCCGACGCGGGAGAATCCCGAGCAGTACTTC,CASSPTRENPEQYF
many,TRBJ2-1,TRBV20-1,TRBD2,TGCAGTCTTAGCGGGAGGGCCTACAATGAGCAGTTCTTC,CSLSGRAYNEQFF
many,TRBJ2-1,TRBV4-1,TRBD2,TGCGCCAGCAGCCAAGGGGGGACTAGCCCTCACAATGAGCAGTTCTTC,CASSQGGTSPHNEQFF
many,TRBJ2-2,TRBV4-2,.,TGTGCCAGCAGCCAAGATCTCAGTCCGGCTACCGGGGAGCTGTTTTTT,CASSQDLSPATGELFF
many,TRBJ2-5,TRBV9,TRBD2,TGTGCCAGCAGCGAAGCGGGGGAGACCCAGTACTTC,CASSEAGETQYF
.,TRBJ1-2,TRBV10-2,.,TGCGCCAGCAGTGAGTTCGGGGGGCGCGAAAAGGATGGCTACACCTTC,CASSEFGGREKDGYTF
many,TRBJ1-2,TRBV2,TRBD1,TGTGCCATTGGACAGGGGGTTACCTATGGCTACACCTTC,CAIGQGVTYGYTF
.,TRBJ2-3,TRBV9,TRBD2,TGTGCCAGCAGCGTCGGGGGGGCTGGCACAGATACGCGGTATTTT,CASSVGGAGTDTRYF
many,TRBJ2-1,TRBV7-9,TRBD2,TGTGCCAGCAGCTCGGGACTAGCGGGAGGTGGGAATGAGCAGTTCTTC,CASSSGLAGGGNEQFF
.,TRBJ1-6,TRBV28,.,TGTGCCAGCAGACCAACAAGCTCCTATAATTCACCCCTCCACTTT,CASRPTSSYNSPLHF
few,TRBJ2-5,TRBV27,TRBD1,TGTGCCAGCAGCAGGGACAGGGGGCGTCAGACCCAGTACTTC,CASSRDRGRQTQYF
many,TRBJ1-3,TRBV18,.,TGTGCCAGCTCACTCCCGGGACCCTGGGCCGGGGACACCATATATTTT,CASSLPGPWAGDTIYF
many,TRBJ2-7,TRBV20-1,.,TGCAGTGCCCTTAGCAATTCCTACGAGCAGTACTTC,CSALSNSYEQYF
many,TRBJ2-3,TRBV29-1,.,TGCAGCGTTGCTGGGATGAGCACTACAGATACGCAGTATTTT,CSVAGMSTTDTQYF
once,TRBJ2-3,TRBV10-3,.,TGTGCCATCAGTGAGTGGAAGGATAGAGATATGCAGTATTTC,CAISEWKDRDMQYF
many,TRBJ2-3,TRBV4-1,.,TGCGCCAGCAGCCAAGTAAGCGAGAGCACAGATACGCAGTATTTT,CASSQVSESTDTQYF
many,TRBJ2-7,TRBV5-1,.,TGCGCCAGCAGCTTGGCTTGGGACGAGCAGTACTTC,CASSLAWDEQYF
few,TRBJ1-3,TRBV12-3/TRBV12-4,TRBD1,TGTGCCAGCAGTTTTATCACAGGGGCTGGAAACACCATGTATTTT,CASSFITGAGNTMYF
.,TRBJ2-4,TRBV4-1,TRBD1,TGCGCCAGCAGCCCAAGTTCGGACAGGGGAAACATTCAGTACTTC,CASSPSSDRGNIQYF
few,TRBJ2-2,TRBV3-1,.,TGTGCCAGCAGCCCCGGGACTGGGCTTATCGGGGAGCTGTTTTTT,CASSPGTGLIGELFF
many,TRBJ2-1,TRBV24-1,.,TGTGCCACCAGTGATGGGACGCGACGGCAGTATACCTACAATGAGCAGTTCTTC,CATSDGTRRQYTYNEQFF
medium-sized,TRBJ2-1,TRBV20-1,TRBD2,TGCAGTGCTAGAGATCACCTAGCGGGAGGCAGGTACAATGAGCAGTTCTTC,CSARDHLAGGRYNEQFF
few,TRBJ2-5,TRBV7-9,.,TGTGCCAGCAGCTTAGCGTTGCTAGGGTCCGGGGAGACCCAGTACTTC,CASSLALLGSGETQYF
many,TRBJ2-1,TRBV6-5,TRBD2,TGTGCCAGCAGTTCCCAGGGACTAGCGGGAGTAATGAACAATGAGCAGTTCTTC,CASSSQGLAGVMNNEQFF
.,TRBJ1-4,TRBV29-1,.,TGCAGCGTTCAAGGGCACGAAAAACTGTTTTTT,CSVQGHEKLFF
many,TRBJ1-5,TRBV20-1,.,TGCAGTGCTAGAGATCGGACTAGCAATCAGCCCCAGCATTTT,CSARDRTSNQPQHF
many,TRBJ2-1,TRBV4-2,TRBD2,TGTGCCAGCAGCGAGCGGGAGGACTACAATGAGCAGTTCTTC,CASSEREDYNEQFF
many,TRBJ1-6,TRBV30,.,TGTGCCTGGAGTCCTACTGCCGCCAGGTCCCTCCACTTT,CAWSPTAARSLHF
many,TRBJ2-5,TRBV4-1,.,TGCGCCAGCAGCCAAACCTACACAGGGCGGGAGACCCAGTACTTC,CASSQTYTGRETQYF
many,TRBJ2-7,TRBV30,.,TGTGCCTGGAGCTCCGAGATTACTGGCGAGCAGTACTTC,CAWSSEITGEQYF
.,TRBJ1-4,TRBV30,.,TGTGCCTGGACCCTGGGGGGGGTTGGACTGTTTTTT,CAWTLGGVGLFF
many,TRBJ2-1,TRBV6-1,TRBD2,TGTGCCAGCAGTCGAGCGGGAGGCTACAATGAGCAGTTCTTC,CASSRAGGYNEQFF
many,TRBJ2-7,TRBV5-6,.,TGTGCCAGCACAGACTTCCGGGACCCATCCTCCTACGAGCAGTACTTC,CASTDFRDPSSYEQYF
many,TRBJ2-7,TRBV20-1,TRBD1,TGCAGTGCTAGACGAAGAGAACAGGGGAACTACGAGCAGTACTTC,CSARRREQGNYEQYF
many,TRBJ1-5,TRBV10-3,.,TGTGCCATCAGTGAGTCGTCTAGCAATCAGCCCCAGCATTTT,CAISESSSNQPQHF
many,TRBJ2-5,TRBV5-4,TRBD2,TGTGCCAGCAGGGGGACTAGCGCGTACCAAGAGACCCAGTACTTC,CASRGTSAYQETQYF
many,TRBJ1-2,TRBV30,TRBD1,TGTGCCTGGACCACAGGGGGCCGTGGCTACACCTTC,CAWTTGGRGYTF